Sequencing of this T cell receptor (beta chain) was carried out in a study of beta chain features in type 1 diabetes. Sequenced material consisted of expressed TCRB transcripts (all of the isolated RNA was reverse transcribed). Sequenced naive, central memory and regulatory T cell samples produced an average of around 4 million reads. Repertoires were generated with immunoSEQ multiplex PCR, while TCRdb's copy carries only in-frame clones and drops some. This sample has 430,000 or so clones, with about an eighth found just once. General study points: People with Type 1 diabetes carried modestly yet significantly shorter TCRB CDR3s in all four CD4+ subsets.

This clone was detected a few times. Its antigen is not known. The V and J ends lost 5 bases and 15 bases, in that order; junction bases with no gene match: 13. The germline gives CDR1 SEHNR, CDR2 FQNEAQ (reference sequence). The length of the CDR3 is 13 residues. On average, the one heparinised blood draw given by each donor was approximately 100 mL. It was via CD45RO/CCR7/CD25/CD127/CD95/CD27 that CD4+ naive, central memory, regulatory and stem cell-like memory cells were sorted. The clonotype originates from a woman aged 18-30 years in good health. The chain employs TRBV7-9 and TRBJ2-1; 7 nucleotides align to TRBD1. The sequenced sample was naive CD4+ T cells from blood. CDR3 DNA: TGTGCCAGCAGCACTCCGGACGACAGGGACCCGTTCTTC. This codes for CASSTPDDRDPFF.